This entry lists 32 T cell receptor beta chains sequenced from one sample in a study of blood T cell repertoires in COVID-19. The table came from immunoSEQ multiplex PCR; TCRdb's copy has only in-frame clones and leaves some out. The repertoire holds 150,000 to 200,000 clones, approximately 86% seen once, with more than 0.75% in the top ten. Sequencing was carried out using peripheral blood. The receptor source for this set is a man aged 18 to 29 with acute or convalescent COVID-19.

The rearrangement uses TRBV10-1 and TRBJ1-2; D ambiguous. CDR3 length: 14 amino acids. Per germline, CDR1 WNHNN and CDR2 SYGVQD (reference sequence). With 2 bases removed from V and 2 bases from J, the gap between germline ends came to 9 bases. DNA for the CDR3: TGCGCCAGCAGTGAGCCTCCCAGGAACTATGGCTACACCTTC. As protein: CASSEPPRNYGYTF.

The chain employs TRBV6-5 and TRBJ2-5; a weak D match, TRBD2 (5 bases). This CDR3 is 13 amino acids long. CDR1 is MNHEY and CDR2 is SVGAGI in the germline V gene. V lost 4 bases and J lost 4, with 10 bases in between. The CDR3: CASSSLGRETQYF. CDR3 sequence (DNA): TGTGCCAGCAGTTCCTTAGGGAGAGAGACCCAGTACTTC.

This chain connects TRBV19 to TRBJ2-1; no definite D call. Per the germline V gene, CDR1 is LNHDA and CDR2 is SQIVND (reference sequence). The ends were cut back, 3 bases at V and 4 bases at J, with 13 bases in the middle. This CDR3 has 15 amino acids. The CDR3 loop is CASSMGSNNYNEQFF. DNA of the CDR3: TGTGCCAGTAGTATGGGCAGTAATAATTACAATGAGCAGTTCTTC. Full variable domain (missing parts from reference TRBV19 and TRBJ2-1): DGGITQSPKYLFRKEGQNVTLSCEQNLNHDAMYWYRQDPGQGLRLIYYSQIVNDFQKGDIAEGYSVSREKKESFPLTVTSAQKNPTAFYLCASSMGSNNYNEQFFGPGTRLTVL.

The gene calls are TRBV7-3 and TRBJ2-1; D gene ambiguous. This CDR3 region has 16 residues. V lost 2 bases to trimming and J lost 0 bases, with 11 bases between them. Germline V gene data show CDR1 as SGHTA and CDR2 as FQGTGA. In DNA, the CDR3 is TGTGCCAGCAGCTTAGGTGGCCGAAGCTCCTACAATGAGCAGTTCTTC. This codes for CASSLGGRSSYNEQFF.

For the CDR3, the DNA is TGTGCCAGCAGCCCTATTTTTACTGAAGCTTTCTTT. Encoded protein: CASSPIFTEAFF. The V and J genes are TRBV5-8 and TRBJ1-1; D not resolved. V was trimmed by 4 bases and J by 5 bases, leaving 9 bases between them. Germline loops: CDR1 SGHTS, CDR2 YDEGEE. The CDR3 spans 12 residues.

The chain couples TRBV19 to TRBJ1-1; tentatively, D is TRBD1 (5 bases). Trimming stripped 8 bases from V and 3 bases from J, with 10 bases between. The CDR3 is made up of 12 amino acids. The V gene's germline CDR1 is LNHDA and CDR2 SQIVND (reference sequence). For the CDR3, the DNA is TGTGCCAGTTTAAGGGGTTACACTGAAGCTTTCTTT. This translates into CASLRGYTEAFF.

The rearrangement uses TRBV7-9 and TRBJ2-1; D is perhaps TRBD2 (5 bases). The CDR3 contains 16 residues. The germline V gene encodes CDR1 SEHNR and CDR2 FQNEAQ (reference sequence). The V gene lost 3 bases and the J gene lost 8 bases, with 20 bases spanning the gap. CDR3 residues: CASSLSSGLDLYEQFF. The CDR3, as DNA: TGTGCCAGCAGCTTGTCTTCTGGACTGGACCTCTATGAGCAGTTCTTC.

This clone was recorded once. The J gene is TRBJ1-5, the V gene TRBV7-9; 8 bases fit TRBD1. J was trimmed by 2 bases and V by 5 bases; bases with no gene match: 5. From germline, CDR1 is SEHNR and CDR2 FQNEAQ (reference sequence). This CDR3 region has 15 residues. This CDR3 is CASSTTGVGNQPQHF. Written as DNA, the CDR3 is TGTGCCAGCAGCACGACAGGGGTGGGCAATCAGCCCCAGCATTTT.

This chain connects TRBV28 to TRBJ1-2; no clear D gene. The CDR3 covers 13 residues. CDR1 and CDR2 (germline): MDHEN, SYDVKM. Trimming stripped 8 bases from V and 4 bases from J, with 14 bases between. The CDR3 is CASDLRGSYGYTF. The CDR3 DNA reads TGTGCCAGCGACCTACGGGGATCCTATGGCTACACCTTC.

The CDR3 loop reads CASSPVKERADTQYF. The CDR3 coding sequence is TGTGCCAGCAGCCCCGTGAAGGAGAGGGCAGATACGCAGTATTTT. The chain has TRBV7-8 and TRBJ2-3, with a weak D call TRBD2 (5 bases). The CDR3 runs to 15 residues. Trimming removed 5 bases at V and 4 bases at J, with 16 bases between. CDR1 and CDR2 (germline): SGHVS, FQNEAQ.

In this sample, this clone turned up a few times. J is TRBJ2-1 and V is TRBV19, with 9 bases identical to TRBD1. Germline CDR1 and CDR2: LNHDA and SQIVND (reference sequence). The CDR3 contains 15 residues. J was trimmed by 9 bases and V by 3 bases; bases with no gene match: 9. CDR3 coding DNA: TGTGCCAGTAGTATTACGGGACAGGGAGTCAGTGAGCAGTTCTTC. Protein: CASSITGQGVSEQFF.

This clone was counted once. Within the sample, other DNA sequences also encode this same CDR3. The chain uses TRBV24-1 and TRBJ2-5; TRBD2 aligns across 11 bases. Germline loops: CDR1 KGHDR, CDR2 SFDVKD. This CDR3 contains 16 residues. The V gene end was trimmed by 3 bases and the J gene end by 0 bases; junction bases not matched to a gene: 2. This chain's CDR3 is CATSDLAGGNQETQYF. In DNA, the CDR3 is TGTGCCACCAGTGATCTAGCGGGGGGCAACCAAGAGACCCAGTACTTC.

The V and J genes are TRBV9 and TRBJ2-5; maybe TRBD1 (5 bases). There are 12 residues in the CDR3. Trimming pared 3 bases from V and 7 bases from J, leaving 10 bases between. CDR1 is SGDLS, CDR2 YYNGEE, per germline. The CDR3 DNA reads as TGTGCCAGCAGCGGGGGCCTGGGGACCCAGTACTTC. It specifies CASSGGLGTQYF.

The rearrangement uses TRBV12-3 or TRBV12-4 and TRBJ1-1; D is unresolved. V dropped 3 bases and J dropped 0 bases, with 5 bases sitting between them. The CDR3 has 13 residues. CDR3 DNA sequence: TGTGCCAGCAGTTTCTACCTGAACACTGAAGCTTTCTTT. Translation: CASSFYLNTEAFF.

The chain couples TRBV28 to TRBJ2-7, with TRBD2 as a possible D gene (7 bases). Trimming took 3 bases from V and 2 from J, leaving 11 bases between them. Germline V lookup: CDR1 MDHEN, CDR2 SYDVKM. The CDR3 loop spans 14 amino acids. CDR3 region: CASSFGGGAYEQYV. The DNA of the CDR3 is TGTGCCAGCAGTTTTGGAGGGGGGGCCTACGAGCAGTACGTC.

In this sample, this clone turned up a few times. The chain carries TRBV18 and TRBJ1-2; 7 positions agree with TRBD1. Unmatched junction bases numbered 14, after V lost 3 bases and J lost 1 base. The CDR3 sequence is 18 residues long. CDR1 is KGHSH, CDR2 LQKENI, per germline. The CDR3 is CASSPAGGRDSLNYGYTF. CDR3 nucleotides: TGTGCCAGCTCACCCGCCGGGGGACGGGACAGCCTTAACTATGGCTACACCTTC.

This chain links TRBV6-5 with TRBJ1-4, with D unclear. CDR1 and CDR2 (germline): MNHEY, SVGAGI. This CDR3 region has 15 residues. V was clipped by 7 bases and J by 3 bases, with 15 bases between them. The CDR3 coding sequence is TGTGCCAGCAATTCTGCGGCGGTGGCTAATGAAAAACTGTTTTTT. Its protein product is CASNSAAVANEKLFF.

The rearrangement uses TRBV6-1 and TRBJ1-2; a weak D match, TRBD1 (5 bases). The CDR3 spans 16 residues. V was trimmed by 2 bases and J by 2 bases, leaving 15 bases between them. Looked up from germline, CDR1 is MNHNS and CDR2 is SASEGT. The CDR3 bases are TGTGCCAGCAGTGAAAGATTCCGGAGGGGCAACTATGGCTACACCTTC. Amino acid sequence: CASSERFRRGNYGYTF.

The gene calls are TRBV4-2 and TRBJ2-5; 7 nucleotides align to TRBD2. CDR3 length: 17 amino acids. From germline, CDR1 is LGHNA and CDR2 YNFKEQ. Trimming removed 0 bases from V and 5 bases from J; junction bases left unmatched: 12. Here the CDR3 DNA reads TGTGCCAGCAGCCAAGATGGGTCGGCTAGCGGATCGGAGACCCAGTACTTC. This encodes CASSQDGSASGSETQYF.

The chain links TRBV19 to TRBJ1-2; the D is unclear. In germline, CDR1 is LNHDA, CDR2 SQIVND (reference sequence). V gave up 3 bases and J gave up 3 bases, with 20 bases separating them. CDR3 length equals 17 residues. The CDR3: CASSMQESGGLDYGYTF. The CDR3 DNA is TGTGCCAGTAGTATGCAAGAGAGTGGAGGGTTAGACTATGGCTACACCTTC.

The rearrangement links TRBV4-2 to TRBJ2-1; 11 positions agree with TRBD1. The V and J ends lost 6 bases and 5 bases, in that order; junction bases with no gene match: 6. Looked up from germline, CDR1 is LGHNA and CDR2 is YNFKEQ. This CDR3 contains 15 residues. CDR3 sequence: CASSYGQGANNEQFF. CDR3 nucleotides: TGTGCCAGCAGTTATGGACAGGGGGCCAACAATGAGCAGTTCTTC.

This rearrangement joins TRBV28 to TRBJ2-5; 10 bases are a match to TRBD2. The CDR3 covers 14 residues. Germline V gives CDR1 MDHEN, CDR2 SYDVKM. The J segment lost 5 bases and the V segment lost 6 bases, leaving 6 bases of the junction unmatched. CDR3 protein: CASRQRGGAETQYF. As DNA, the CDR3 is TGTGCCAGCAGGCAGCGGGGGGGAGCCGAGACCCAGTACTTC.

Written as DNA, the CDR3 is TGCAGCGCCAGTAGGACAGGGGCGGTTAGTGAAGCTTTCTTT. Amino acids: CSASRTGAVSEAFF. V usage is TRBV29-1 and J usage is TRBJ1-1; 9 nucleotides align to TRBD1. In germline, CDR1 is SQVTM, CDR2 ANQGSEA. The CDR3 has 14 residues. The V gene end was trimmed by 7 bases and the J gene end by 7 bases; junction bases not matched to a gene: 13.

The rearrangement links TRBV2 to TRBJ2-3; weak D call: TRBD1 (5 bases). The length of the CDR3 is 18 residues. V was cut by 3 bases and J by 0 bases, with 19 bases left in between. Germline V gene data show CDR1 as SNHLY and CDR2 as FYNNEI. Here the CDR3 DNA reads TGTGCCAGCAGTGAGAAATACAAAGGGGTGTCTAGCACAGATACGCAGTATTTT. Translated, it gives CASSEKYKGVSSTDTQYF.

CDR3 DNA sequence: TGTGCCAGCAGTTCCCGTCCCAATCAGCCCCAGCATTTT. Translated, it gives CASSSRPNQPQHF. The chain has TRBV6-5 and TRBJ1-5, with no clear D. The CDR3 spans 13 residues. Trimming took 4 bases from V and 3 from J, leaving 7 bases between them. The V gene's germline CDR1 is MNHEY and CDR2 SVGAGI.

V and J are TRBV7-2 and TRBJ2-2; D perhaps matches TRBD2 (6 bases). V was pared by 1 base and J by 0 bases, with 12 bases between. The germline CDR1 and CDR2 sequences are SGHTA and FQGNSA. The CDR3 runs to 17 residues. The CDR3 here is CASSLGRAYTNTGELFF. In DNA form, the CDR3 reads TGTGCCAGCAGCTTAGGGAGGGCTTATACGAACACCGGGGAGCTGTTTTTT.

The V call is TRBV7-2, the J call TRBJ2-1; a weak D match, TRBD1 (6 bases). The CDR3 is made up of 12 amino acids. The V gene lost 2 bases and the J gene lost 12 bases, with 11 bases spanning the gap. CDR1 SGHTA and CDR2 FQGNSA come from the germline V gene. CDR3 sequence reads: CASSLRGQWQFF. CDR3 nucleotide sequence: TGTGCCAGCAGCTTAAGAGGACAGTGGCAGTTCTTC.

The genes are TRBV2 and TRBJ1-2, with TRBD1 matching over 10 bases. V dropped 7 bases and J dropped 5; count of bases not matched to a gene: 7. The germline V gene has CDR1 SNHLY and CDR2 FYNNEI. The CDR3 length is 14 residues. CDR3 loop: CASKETGGAYGYTF. CDR3 in DNA: TGTGCCAGCAAGGAGACAGGGGGCGCGTATGGCTACACCTTC. Full variable domain (missing parts from reference TRBV2 and TRBJ1-2): EPEVTQTPSHQVTQMGQEVILRCVPISNHLYFYWYRQILGQKVEFLVSFYNNEISEKSEIFDDQFSVERPDGSNFTLKIRSTKLEDSAMYFCASKETGGAYGYTFGSGTRLTVV.

The chain has TRBV7-9 and TRBJ1-4; D might be TRBD1 (6 bases). The ends were cut back, 7 bases at V and 10 bases at J, with 28 bases in the middle. Per germline, CDR1 SEHNR and CDR2 FQNEAQ (reference sequence). The CDR3 sequence is 17 residues long. CDR3 nucleotide sequence: TGTGCCAGCACCGAATCCTTCAACAGGGCGTTCGCCAGAAAACTGTTTTTT. Its translation: CASTESFNRAFARKLFF. Full variable domain (missing parts from reference TRBV7-9 and TRBJ1-4): DTGVSQNPRHKITKRGQNVTFRCDPISEHNRLYWYRQTLGQGPEFLTYFQNEAQLEKSRLLSDRFSAERPKGSFSTLEIQRTEQGDSAMYLCASTESFNRAFARKLFFGSGTQLSVL.

J is TRBJ2-3 and V is TRBV10-1, with a possible D match to TRBD1 (6 bases). Germline V gene sequence: CDR1 WNHNN, CDR2 SYGVQD (reference sequence). The CDR3 covers 14 residues. V shed 3 bases and J shed 0 bases, with 7 bases lying between them. CDR3 nucleotides: TGCGCCAGCAGTGAAACAGGGAGCACAGATACGCAGTATTTT. Its protein is CASSETGSTDTQYF.

The chain combines TRBV2 with TRBJ1-2; a weak D match, TRBD1 (5 bases). The CDR3 has 12 residues. V lost 6 bases and J lost 7, with 12 bases in between. Germline CDR1 and CDR2: SNHLY and FYNNEI. The CDR3 region has the DNA TGTGCCAGCAGAGCAGGGTTTTTTGGCTACACCTTC. Amino acid sequence: CASRAGFFGYTF.

The chain is built from TRBV19 and TRBJ1-1, with TRBD1 matching over 8 bases. From germline, CDR1 is LNHDA and CDR2 SQIVND (reference sequence). The trim removed 5 bases at V and 7 bases at J, leaving 9 bases unmatched. There are 14 residues in the CDR3. This chain's CDR3 is CASSFGQGWGEAFF. CDR3 nucleotides: TGTGCCAGTAGTTTCGGACAGGGATGGGGTGAAGCTTTCTTT. Supplemented by reference TRBV19 and TRBJ1-1, the full variable domain reads DGGITQSPKYLFRKEGQNVTLSCEQNLNHDAMYWYRQDPGQGLRLIYYSQIVNDFQKGDIAEGYSVSREKKESFPLTVTSAQKNPTAFYLCASSFGQGWGEAFFGQGTRLTVV.